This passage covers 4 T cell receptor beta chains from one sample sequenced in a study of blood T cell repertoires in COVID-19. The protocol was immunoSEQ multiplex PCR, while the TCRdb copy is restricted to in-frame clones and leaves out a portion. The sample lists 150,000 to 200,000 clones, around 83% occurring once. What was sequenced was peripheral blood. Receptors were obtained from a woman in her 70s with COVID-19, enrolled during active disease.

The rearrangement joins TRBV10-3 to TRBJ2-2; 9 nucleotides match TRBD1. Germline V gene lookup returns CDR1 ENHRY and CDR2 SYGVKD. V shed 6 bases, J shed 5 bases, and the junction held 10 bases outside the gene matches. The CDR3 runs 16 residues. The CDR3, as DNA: TGTGCCATCAGCGCCCCCGGACAGGGGAGAACCGGGGAGCTGTTTTTT. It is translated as CAISAPGQGRTGELFF.

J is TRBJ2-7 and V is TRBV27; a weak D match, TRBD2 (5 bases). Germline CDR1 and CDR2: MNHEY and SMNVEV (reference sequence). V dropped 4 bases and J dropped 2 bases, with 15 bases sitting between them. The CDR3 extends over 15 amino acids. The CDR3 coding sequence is TGTGCCAGCAGTTCGCCTAGCTCAATCGCCTACGAGCAGTACTTC. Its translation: CASSSPSSIAYEQYF.

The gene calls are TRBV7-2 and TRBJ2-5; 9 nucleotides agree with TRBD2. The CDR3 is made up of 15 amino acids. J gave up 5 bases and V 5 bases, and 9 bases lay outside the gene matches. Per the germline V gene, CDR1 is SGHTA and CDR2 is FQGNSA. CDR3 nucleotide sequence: TGTGCCAGCAGCCCGTCCGGGACTAGCTGGGAGACCCAGTACTTC. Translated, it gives CASSPSGTSWETQYF.

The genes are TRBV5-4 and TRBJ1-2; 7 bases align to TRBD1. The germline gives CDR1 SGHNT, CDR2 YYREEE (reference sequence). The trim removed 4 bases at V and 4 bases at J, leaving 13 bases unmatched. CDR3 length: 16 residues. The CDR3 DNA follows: TGTGCCAGCAGCCCCGGGACAGACCCAGGGCCCTATGGCTACACCTTC. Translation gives CASSPGTDPGPYGYTF.